This T cell receptor (beta chain) was retrieved from a study of blood T cell repertoires in COVID-19 (dated by TCRdb to 2018 to 2020). In the study overall: Samples from collaborators originated in the United States, Italy and Spain and spanned both the acute and convalescent phases of COVID-19. The material from the prospective study consisted of cDNA or gDNA derived from T cells, B-cell-depleted T cells, or PBMCs. The dataset comprised deeply sampled blood TCRbeta repertoires from subjects exposed to, actively infected with, or recovered from COVID-19. The repertoires were released in a freely available public database meant as a resource for research on the immune response to SARS-CoV-2. The samples were drawn from two sources: the first 160 participants of the ongoing ImmuneRACE study, and 950 to 1,500 subjects contributed by 6 global collaborators. The sample metadata nearly always contained a de-identified subject ID, COVID-19 status, age in years and sex. Where HLA class I and class II types were available, the types were taken from metadata supplied by the sample provider, not from assay-based typing.

The germline V gene (reference sequence) supplies CDR1 LGHDT and CDR2 YNNKEL. Trimming accounts for 1 base at V and 4 bases at J, while the number of junction bases matched to no gene is 5. The CDR3 contains 15 residues, cysteine and phenylalanine counted. The only DNA kept is the CDR3, 45 bases in frame from the first base. TCRbeta CDR3 regions were amplified from genomic DNA by means of the immunoSEQ Assay, a bias-controlled multiplex PCR. On the study's bioinformatics: Within the assay, amplification of reference gene primers was used to estimate how many nucleated cells each sample contained. Sequence reads were collapsed and filtered to measure the absolute abundance of every unique TCRbeta CDR3 rearrangement. For each sample, productive Simpson clonality was calculated as the square root of Simpson's diversity index across productive rearrangements. Drawn from immuneACCESS, this table holds only the in-frame rearrangements with V and J called that TCRdb kept. Clones are partly lost; checked studies trace under half to an unresolved V gene and leave the rest unexplained. V, J and clone size reflect that table, while D and trimming were determined from the DNA. The table for this sample lists some 150,000 clones; around 81% of them were counted only once. The top ten clonotypes cover approximately 1.4% of the sample.

A remark on this clone: No cognate antigen has been identified for it. Per-nucleotide qualities are absent, and no much larger clonotype sits a single base away.

Collaborating institutions collected whole blood in K2EDTA tubes following their own protocols. For TCRbeta analysis, collaborators shipped samples in one of three forms: frozen whole blood, isolated PBMCs, or DNA extracted from either of those sample types. General findings and caveats noted by the study authors: How much clinical and demographic metadata was included differed by source and by participant, and the metadata was provided uncurated.

Sequencing was carried out using peripheral blood. The origin of this receptor is a human donor in a cohort sampled during active COVID-19. The sequence joins TRBV3-1 (or the pseudogene TRBV3-2) to TRBJ1-2, and 8 bases in between align with TRBD1. The nucleotides are TGTGCCAGCAGCCAAGTGCCAGGGGGCGGCTATGGCTACACCTTC. This translates into CASSQVPGGGYGYTF.